This T cell receptor beta chain was recovered during a study of technical replicates of blood from a few donors. The V and J ends lost 0 bases and 8 bases, in that order; junction bases with no gene match: 2. Germline V gene sequence: CDR1 SGHTS, CDR2 YDEGEE. This CDR3 is built from 13 residues. Measured with immunoSEQ multiplex PCR; TCRdb has only the in-frame clones, and not every one. The sample has approximately 78,000 clones, nearly 97% seen once. The sequencing input was T cells isolated from PBMCs. This TCR was sampled from a human donor in good health. This sequence joins TRBV5-8 and TRBJ1-3, with TRBD1 identical over 7 bases. The CDR3 DNA reads as TGTGCCAGCAGCTTGGGACAGGGAGACACCATATATTTT. Its protein is CASSLGQGDTIYF.